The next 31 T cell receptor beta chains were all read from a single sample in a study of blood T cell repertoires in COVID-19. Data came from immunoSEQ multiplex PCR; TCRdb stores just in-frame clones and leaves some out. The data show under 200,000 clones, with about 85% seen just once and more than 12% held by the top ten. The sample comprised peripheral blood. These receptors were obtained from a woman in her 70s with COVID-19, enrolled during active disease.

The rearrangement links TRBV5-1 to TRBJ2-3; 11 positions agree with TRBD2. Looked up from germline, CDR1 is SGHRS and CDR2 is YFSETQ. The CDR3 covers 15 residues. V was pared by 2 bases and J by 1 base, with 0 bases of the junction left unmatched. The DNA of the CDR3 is TGCGCCAGCAGCTTACTAGCGGGGGGCACAGATACGCAGTATTTT. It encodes CASSLLAGGTDTQYF.

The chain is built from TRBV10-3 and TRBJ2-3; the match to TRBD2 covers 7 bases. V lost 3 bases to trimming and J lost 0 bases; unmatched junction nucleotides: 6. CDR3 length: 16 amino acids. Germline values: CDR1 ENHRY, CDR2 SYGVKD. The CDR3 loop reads CAISDIVGGSTDTQYF. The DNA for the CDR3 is TGTGCCATCAGTGATATTGTGGGAGGGAGCACAGATACGCAGTATTTT.

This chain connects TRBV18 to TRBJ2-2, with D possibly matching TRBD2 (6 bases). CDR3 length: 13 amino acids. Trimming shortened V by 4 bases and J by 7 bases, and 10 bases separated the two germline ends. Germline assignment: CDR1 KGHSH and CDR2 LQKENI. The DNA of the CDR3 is TGTGCCAGCTCACAAGGGGAGGACGGGGAGCTGTTTTTT. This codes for CASSQGEDGELFF.

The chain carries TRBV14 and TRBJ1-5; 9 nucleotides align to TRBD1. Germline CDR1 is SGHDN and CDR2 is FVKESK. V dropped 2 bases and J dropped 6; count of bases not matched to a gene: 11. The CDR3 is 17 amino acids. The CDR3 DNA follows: TGTGCCAGCAGCCAACTTTACAAGACAGGGGGTAGTCAGCCCCAGCATTTT. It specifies CASSQLYKTGGSQPQHF.

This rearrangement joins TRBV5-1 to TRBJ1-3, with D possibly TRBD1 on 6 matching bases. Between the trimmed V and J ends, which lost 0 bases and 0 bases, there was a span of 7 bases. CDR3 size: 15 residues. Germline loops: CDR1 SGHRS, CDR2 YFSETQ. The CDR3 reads CASSLGGPSGNTIYF. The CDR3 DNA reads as TGCGCCAGCAGCTTGGGGGGGCCCTCTGGAAACACCATATATTTT.

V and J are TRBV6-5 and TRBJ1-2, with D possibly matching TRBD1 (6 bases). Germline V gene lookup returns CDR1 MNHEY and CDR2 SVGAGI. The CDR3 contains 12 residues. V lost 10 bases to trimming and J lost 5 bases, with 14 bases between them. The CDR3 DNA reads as TGTGCCACCCAGACAGGATCTTATGGCTACACCTTC. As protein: CATQTGSYGYTF.

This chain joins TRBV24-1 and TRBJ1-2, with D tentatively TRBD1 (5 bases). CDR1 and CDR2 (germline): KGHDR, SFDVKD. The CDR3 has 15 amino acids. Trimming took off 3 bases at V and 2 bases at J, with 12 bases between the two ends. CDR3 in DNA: TGTGCCACCAGTGATGGGGCCTCCGGAAACTATGGCTACACCTTC. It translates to CATSDGASGNYGYTF.

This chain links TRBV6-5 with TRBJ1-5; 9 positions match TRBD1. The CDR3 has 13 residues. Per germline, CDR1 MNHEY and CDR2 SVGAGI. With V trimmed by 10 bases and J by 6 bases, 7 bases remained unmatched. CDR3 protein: CATGQGVSQPQHF. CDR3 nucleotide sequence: TGTGCCACGGGACAGGGAGTTTCTCAGCCCCAGCATTTT.

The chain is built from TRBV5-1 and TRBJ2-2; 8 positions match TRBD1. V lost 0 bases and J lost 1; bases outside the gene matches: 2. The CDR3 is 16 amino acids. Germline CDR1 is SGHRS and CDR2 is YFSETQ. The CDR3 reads CASSLEGTGNTGELFF. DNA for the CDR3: TGCGCCAGCAGCTTGGAGGGGACAGGGAACACCGGGGAGCTGTTTTTT.

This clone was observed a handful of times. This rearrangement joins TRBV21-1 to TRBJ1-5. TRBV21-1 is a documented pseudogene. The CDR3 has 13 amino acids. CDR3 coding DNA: TGTGCCAGCGTCGCGGGGGCGAATCAGCCCCAGCATTTT. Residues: CASVAGANQPQHF.

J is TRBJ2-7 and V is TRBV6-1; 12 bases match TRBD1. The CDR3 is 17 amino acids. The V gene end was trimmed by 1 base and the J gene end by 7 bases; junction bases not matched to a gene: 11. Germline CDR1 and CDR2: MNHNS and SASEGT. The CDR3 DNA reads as TGTGCCAGCAGTGAAGTATGGGGGGGACAGGGGGCGCGGGAGCAGTACTTC. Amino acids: CASSEVWGGQGAREQYF.

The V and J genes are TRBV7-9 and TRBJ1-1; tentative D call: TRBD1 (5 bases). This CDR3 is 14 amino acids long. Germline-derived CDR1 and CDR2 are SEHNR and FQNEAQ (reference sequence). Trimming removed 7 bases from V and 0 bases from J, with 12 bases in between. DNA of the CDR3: TGTGCCAGCAAGGGGAAGAACATGAACACTGAAGCTTTCTTT. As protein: CASKGKNMNTEAFF.

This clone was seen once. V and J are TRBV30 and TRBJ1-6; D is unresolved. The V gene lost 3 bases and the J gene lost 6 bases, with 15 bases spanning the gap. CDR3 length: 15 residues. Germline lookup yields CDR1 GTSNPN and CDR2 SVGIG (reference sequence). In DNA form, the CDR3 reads TGTGCCTGGAGCGAAGAGGCACCCTTTAATTCACCCCTCCACTTT. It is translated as CAWSEEAPFNSPLHF.

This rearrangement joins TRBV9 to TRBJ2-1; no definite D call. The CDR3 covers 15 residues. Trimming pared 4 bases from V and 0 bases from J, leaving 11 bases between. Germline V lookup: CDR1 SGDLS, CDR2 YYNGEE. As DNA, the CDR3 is TGTGCCAGCAGCACCCGACCTAGCTCCTACAATGAGCAGTTCTTC. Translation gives CASSTRPSSYNEQFF.

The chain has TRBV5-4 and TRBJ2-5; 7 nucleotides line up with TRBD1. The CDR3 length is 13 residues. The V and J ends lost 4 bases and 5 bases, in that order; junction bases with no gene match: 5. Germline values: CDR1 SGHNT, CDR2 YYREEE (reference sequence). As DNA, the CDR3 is TGTGCCAGCAGCCCCCCACAGGGGGAGACCCAGTACTTC. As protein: CASSPPQGETQYF. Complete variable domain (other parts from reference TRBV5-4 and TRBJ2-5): ETGVTQSPTHLIKTRGQQVTLRCSSQSGHNTVSWYQQALGQGPQFIFQYYREEENGRGNFPPRFSGLQFPNYSSELNVNALELDDSALYLCASSPPQGETQYFGPGTRLLVL.

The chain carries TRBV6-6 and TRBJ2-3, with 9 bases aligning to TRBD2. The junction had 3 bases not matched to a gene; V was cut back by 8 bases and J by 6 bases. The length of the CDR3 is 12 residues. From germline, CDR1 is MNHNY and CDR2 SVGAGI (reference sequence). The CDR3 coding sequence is TGTGCCAGCGGGACTAGCCCCGATACGCAGTATTTT. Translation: CASGTSPDTQYF.

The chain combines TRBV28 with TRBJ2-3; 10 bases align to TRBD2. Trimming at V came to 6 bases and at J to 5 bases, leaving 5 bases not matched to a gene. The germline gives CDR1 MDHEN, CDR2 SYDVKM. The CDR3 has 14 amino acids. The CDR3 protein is CASRSAGGVDTQYF. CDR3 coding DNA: TGTGCCAGCAGATCAGCGGGAGGGGTAGATACGCAGTATTTT.

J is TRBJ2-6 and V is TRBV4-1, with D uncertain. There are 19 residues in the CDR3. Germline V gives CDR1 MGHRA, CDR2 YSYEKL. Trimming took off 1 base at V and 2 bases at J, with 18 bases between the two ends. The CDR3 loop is CASSQGPHDATPGANVLTF. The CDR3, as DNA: TGCGCCAGCAGCCAAGGGCCTCACGACGCGACACCTGGGGCCAACGTCCTGACTTTC.

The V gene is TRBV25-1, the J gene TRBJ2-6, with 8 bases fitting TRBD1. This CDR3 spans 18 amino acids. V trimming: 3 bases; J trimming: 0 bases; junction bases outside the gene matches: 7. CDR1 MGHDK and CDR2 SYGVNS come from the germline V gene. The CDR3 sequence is CASSESGTGVSGANVLTF. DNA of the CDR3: TGTGCCAGCAGTGAGTCCGGGACAGGAGTCTCTGGGGCCAACGTCCTGACTTTC.

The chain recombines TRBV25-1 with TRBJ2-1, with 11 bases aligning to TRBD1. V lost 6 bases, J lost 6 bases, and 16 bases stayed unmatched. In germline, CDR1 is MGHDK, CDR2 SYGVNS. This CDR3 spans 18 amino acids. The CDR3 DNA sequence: TGTGCCAGCAGCCAACCCGGAGGCGGGACAGGGGGAATCAATGAGCAGTTCTTC. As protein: CASSQPGGGTGGINEQFF. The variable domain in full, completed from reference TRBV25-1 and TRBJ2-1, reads EADIYQTPRYLVIGTGKKITLECSQTMGHDKMYWYQQDPGMELHLIHYSYGVNSTEKGDLSSESTVSRIRTEHFPLTLESARPSHTSQYLCASSQPGGGTGGINEQFFGPGTRLTVL.

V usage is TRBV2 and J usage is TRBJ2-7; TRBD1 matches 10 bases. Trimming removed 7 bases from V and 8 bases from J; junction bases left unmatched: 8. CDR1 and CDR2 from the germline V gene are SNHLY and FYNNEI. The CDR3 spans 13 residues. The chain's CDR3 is CASIRDRGVKQYF. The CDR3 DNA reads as TGTGCCAGCATACGGGACAGGGGAGTGAAGCAGTACTTC.

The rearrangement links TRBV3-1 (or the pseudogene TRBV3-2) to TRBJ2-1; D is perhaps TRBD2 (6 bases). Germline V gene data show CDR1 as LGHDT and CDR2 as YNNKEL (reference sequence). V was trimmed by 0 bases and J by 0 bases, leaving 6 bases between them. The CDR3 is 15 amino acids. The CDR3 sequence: CASSQDGSSYNEQFF. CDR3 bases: TGTGCCAGCAGCCAAGACGGGAGCTCCTACAATGAGCAGTTCTTC.

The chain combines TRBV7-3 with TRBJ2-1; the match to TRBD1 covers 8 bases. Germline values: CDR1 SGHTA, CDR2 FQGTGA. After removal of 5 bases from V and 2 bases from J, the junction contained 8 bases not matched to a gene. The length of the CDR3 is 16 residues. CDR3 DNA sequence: TGTGCCAGCAGCCCATTTCCAGGGGGCACCTACAATGAGCAGTTCTTC. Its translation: CASSPFPGGTYNEQFF. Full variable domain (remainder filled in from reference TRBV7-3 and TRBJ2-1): GAGVSQTPSNKVTEKGKYVELRCDPISGHTALYWYRQSLGQGPEFLIYFQGTGAADDSGLPNDRFFAVRPEGSVSTLKIQRTERGDSAVYLCASSPFPGGTYNEQFFGPGTRLTVL.

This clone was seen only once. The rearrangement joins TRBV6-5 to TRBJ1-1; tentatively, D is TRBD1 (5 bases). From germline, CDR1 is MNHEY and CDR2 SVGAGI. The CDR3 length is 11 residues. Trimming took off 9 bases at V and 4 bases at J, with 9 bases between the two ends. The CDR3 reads CASRGGTEAFF. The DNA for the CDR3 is TGTGCCAGTCGCGGGGGCACTGAAGCTTTCTTT.

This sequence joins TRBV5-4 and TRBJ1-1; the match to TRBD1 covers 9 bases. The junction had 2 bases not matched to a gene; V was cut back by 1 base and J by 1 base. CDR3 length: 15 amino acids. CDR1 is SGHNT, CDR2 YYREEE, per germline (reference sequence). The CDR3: CASSLMGQGNTEAFF. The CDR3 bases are TGTGCCAGCAGCTTGATGGGACAGGGGAACACTGAAGCTTTCTTT.

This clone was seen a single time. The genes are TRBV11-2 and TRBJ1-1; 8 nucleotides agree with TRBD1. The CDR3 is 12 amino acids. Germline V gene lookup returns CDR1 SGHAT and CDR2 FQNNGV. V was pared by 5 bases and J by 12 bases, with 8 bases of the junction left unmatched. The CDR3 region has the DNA TGTGCCAGCAGCACTTCAACAGGGGGAACTTTCTTT. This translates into CASSTSTGGTFF.

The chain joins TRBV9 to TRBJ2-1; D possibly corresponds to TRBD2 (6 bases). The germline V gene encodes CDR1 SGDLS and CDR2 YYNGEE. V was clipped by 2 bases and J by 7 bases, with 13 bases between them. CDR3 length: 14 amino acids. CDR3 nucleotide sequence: TGTGCCAGCAGCGTCGGGGAGGACGAAAATGAGCAGTTCTTC. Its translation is CASSVGEDENEQFF.

This CDR3 reads CASSSSGTALNSPLHF. In DNA form, the CDR3 reads TGTGCCAGCAGCTCCTCCGGGACAGCGCTTAATTCACCCCTCCACTTT. The chain recombines TRBV11-2 with TRBJ1-6; 7 bases align to TRBD1. The CDR3 totals 16 residues. With 4 bases clipped from V and 6 bases from J, the junction kept 9 bases outside the gene matches. Germline V gene data show CDR1 as SGHAT and CDR2 as FQNNGV.

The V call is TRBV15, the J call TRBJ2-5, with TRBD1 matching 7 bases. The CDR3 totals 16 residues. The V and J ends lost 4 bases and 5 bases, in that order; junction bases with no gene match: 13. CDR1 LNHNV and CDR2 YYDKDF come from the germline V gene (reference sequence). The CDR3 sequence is CATSINRGSFGETQYF. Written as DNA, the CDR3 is TGTGCCACCAGCATCAACAGGGGATCCTTTGGGGAGACCCAGTACTTC.

CDR3: CASSFRGQAPGYTF. CDR3 DNA: TGTGCCAGCAGTTTTAGAGGACAGGCTCCTGGCTACACCTTC. This chain joins TRBV27 and TRBJ1-2, with 7 positions matching TRBD1. The germline V gene has CDR1 MNHEY and CDR2 SMNVEV (reference sequence). V trimming: 3 bases; J trimming: 7 bases; junction bases outside the gene matches: 8. The CDR3 consists of 14 residues.

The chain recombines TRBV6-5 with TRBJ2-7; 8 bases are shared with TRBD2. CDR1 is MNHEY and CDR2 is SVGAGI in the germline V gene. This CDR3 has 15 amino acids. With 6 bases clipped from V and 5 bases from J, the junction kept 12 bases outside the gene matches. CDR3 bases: TGTGCCAGCAGACCGGCGGGGGGTAGTTTCCACGAGCAGTACGTC. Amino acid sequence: CASRPAGGSFHEQYV.